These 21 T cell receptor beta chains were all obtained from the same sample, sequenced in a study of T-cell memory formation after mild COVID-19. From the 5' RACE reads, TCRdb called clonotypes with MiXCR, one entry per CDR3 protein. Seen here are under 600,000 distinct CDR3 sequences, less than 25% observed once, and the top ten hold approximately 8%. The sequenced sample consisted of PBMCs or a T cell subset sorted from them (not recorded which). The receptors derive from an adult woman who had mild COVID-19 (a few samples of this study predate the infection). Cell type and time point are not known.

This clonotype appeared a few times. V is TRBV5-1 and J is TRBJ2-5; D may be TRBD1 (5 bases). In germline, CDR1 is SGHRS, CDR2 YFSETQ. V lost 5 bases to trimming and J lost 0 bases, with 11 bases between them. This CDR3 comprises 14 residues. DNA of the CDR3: TGCGCCAGCAGGAGAAGGGGTAACCAAGAGACCCAGTACTTC. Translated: CASRRRGNQETQYF.

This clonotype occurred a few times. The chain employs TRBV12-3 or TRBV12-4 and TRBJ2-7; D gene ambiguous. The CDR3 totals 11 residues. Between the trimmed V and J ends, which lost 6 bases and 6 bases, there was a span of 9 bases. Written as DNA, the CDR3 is TGTGCCAGCAGCGACATAGGCGAGCAGTACTTC. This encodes CASSDIGEQYF.

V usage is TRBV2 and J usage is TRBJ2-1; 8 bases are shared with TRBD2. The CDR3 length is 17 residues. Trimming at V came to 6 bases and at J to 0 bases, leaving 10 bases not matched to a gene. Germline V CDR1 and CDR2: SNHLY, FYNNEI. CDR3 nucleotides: TGTGCCAGCAGGGCCCCATTAGCGGGAAGCTCCTACAATGAGCAGTTCTTC. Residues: CASRAPLAGSSYNEQFF.

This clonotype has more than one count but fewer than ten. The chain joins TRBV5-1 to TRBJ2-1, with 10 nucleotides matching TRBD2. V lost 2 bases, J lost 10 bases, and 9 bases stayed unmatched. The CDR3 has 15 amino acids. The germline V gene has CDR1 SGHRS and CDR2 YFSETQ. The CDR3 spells CASSFGTSVVGEQFF. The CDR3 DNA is TGCGCCAGCAGCTTTGGGACTAGCGTCGTCGGAGAGCAGTTCTTC.

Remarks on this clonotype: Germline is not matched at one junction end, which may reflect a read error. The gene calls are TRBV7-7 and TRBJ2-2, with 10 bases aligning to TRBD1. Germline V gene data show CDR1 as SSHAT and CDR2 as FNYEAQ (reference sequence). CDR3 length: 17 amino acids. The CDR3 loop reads CASSLHLPGQGPGELFF. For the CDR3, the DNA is TGTGCTAGCAGCTTACACCTCCCGGGACAGGGGCCCGGGGAGCTGTTTTTT.

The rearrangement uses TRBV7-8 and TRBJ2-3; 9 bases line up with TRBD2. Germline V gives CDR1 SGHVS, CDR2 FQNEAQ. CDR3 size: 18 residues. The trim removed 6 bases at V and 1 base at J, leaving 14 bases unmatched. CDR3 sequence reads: CASRGGRLAGPRTDTQYF. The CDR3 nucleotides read TGTGCCAGCAGGGGGGGGAGGCTAGCGGGACCCCGCACAGATACGCAGTATTTT.

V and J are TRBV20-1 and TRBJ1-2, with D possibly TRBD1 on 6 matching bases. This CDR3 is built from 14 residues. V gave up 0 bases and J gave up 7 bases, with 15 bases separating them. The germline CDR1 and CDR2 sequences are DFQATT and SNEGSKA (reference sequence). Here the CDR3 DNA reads TGCAGTGCTAGAGATGGTTCCGGGGGCGGTGGCTACACCTTC. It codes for CSARDGSGGGGYTF.

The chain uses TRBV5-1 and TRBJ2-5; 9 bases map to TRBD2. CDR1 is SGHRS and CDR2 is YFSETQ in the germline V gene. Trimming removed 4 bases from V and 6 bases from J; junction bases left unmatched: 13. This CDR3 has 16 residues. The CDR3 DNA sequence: TGCGCCAGCAGCGAAGCGGGGGGCCCGGGATTAAAGACCCAGTACTTC. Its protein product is CASSEAGGPGLKTQYF.

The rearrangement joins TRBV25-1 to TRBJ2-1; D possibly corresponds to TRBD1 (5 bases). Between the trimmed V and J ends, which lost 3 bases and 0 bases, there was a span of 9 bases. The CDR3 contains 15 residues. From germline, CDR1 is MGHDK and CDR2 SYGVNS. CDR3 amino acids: CASSDPGISYNEQFF. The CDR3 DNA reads TGTGCCAGCAGTGACCCAGGGATCTCCTACAATGAGCAGTTCTTC.

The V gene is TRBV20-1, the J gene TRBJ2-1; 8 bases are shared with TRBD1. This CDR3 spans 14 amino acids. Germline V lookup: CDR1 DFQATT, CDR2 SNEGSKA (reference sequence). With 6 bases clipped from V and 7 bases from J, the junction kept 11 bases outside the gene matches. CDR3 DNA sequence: TGCAGTGCGAGAAGGACAGGGATAACGAATGAGCAGTTCTTC. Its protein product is CSARRTGITNEQFF.

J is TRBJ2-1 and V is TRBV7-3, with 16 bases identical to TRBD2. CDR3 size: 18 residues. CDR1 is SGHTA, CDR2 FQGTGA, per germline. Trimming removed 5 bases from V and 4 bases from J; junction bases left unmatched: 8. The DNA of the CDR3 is TGTGCCAGCAGCCTGGGACTAGCGGGGGGGCCTTGGTACAATGAGCAGTTCTTC. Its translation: CASSLGLAGGPWYNEQFF.

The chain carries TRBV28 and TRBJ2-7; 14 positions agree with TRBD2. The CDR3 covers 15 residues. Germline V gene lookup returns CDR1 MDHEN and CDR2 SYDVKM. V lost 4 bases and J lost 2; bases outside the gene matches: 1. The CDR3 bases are TGTGCCAGCAGTTGGGGACTAGCGGGAGCCTACGAGCAGTACTTC. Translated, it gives CASSWGLAGAYEQYF.

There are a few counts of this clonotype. As DNA, the CDR3 is TGTGCCAGCAGCCCCGCCACTCACAGGGAGCAAGAGCAGTACTTC. It is translated as CASSPATHREQEQYF. V is TRBV11-2 and J is TRBJ2-7, with D possibly being TRBD1 (6 bases). V was shortened by 5 bases and J by 7 bases, with 21 bases between the two germline ends. Germline-derived CDR1 and CDR2 are SGHAT and FQNNGV. CDR3 length equals 15 residues.

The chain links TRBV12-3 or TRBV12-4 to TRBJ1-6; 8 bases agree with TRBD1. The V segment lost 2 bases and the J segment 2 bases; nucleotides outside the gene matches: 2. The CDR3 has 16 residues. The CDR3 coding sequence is TGTGCCAGCAGTTTAACAGGGGGTGCCTATAATTCACCCCTCCACTTT. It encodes CASSLTGGAYNSPLHF.

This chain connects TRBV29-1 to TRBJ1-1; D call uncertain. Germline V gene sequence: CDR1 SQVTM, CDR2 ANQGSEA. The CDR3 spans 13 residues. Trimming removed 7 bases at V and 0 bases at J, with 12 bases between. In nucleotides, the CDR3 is TGCAGCGCTAGAGAGGGCATGAACACTGAAGCTTTCTTT. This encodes CSAREGMNTEAFF. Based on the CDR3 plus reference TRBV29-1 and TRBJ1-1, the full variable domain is SAVISQKPSRDICQRGTSLTIQCQVDSQVTMMFWYRQQPGQSLTLIATANQGSEATYESGFVIDKFPISRPNLTFSTLTVSNMSPEDSSIYLCSAREGMNTEAFFGQGTRLTVV.

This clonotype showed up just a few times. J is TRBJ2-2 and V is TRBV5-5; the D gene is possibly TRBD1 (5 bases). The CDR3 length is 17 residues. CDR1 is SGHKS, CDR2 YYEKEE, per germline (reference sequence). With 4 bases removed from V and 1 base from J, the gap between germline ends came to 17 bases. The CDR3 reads CASSPVSGQGNTGELFF. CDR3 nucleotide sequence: TGTGCCAGCAGCCCCGTTAGTGGGCAGGGGAACACCGGGGAGCTGTTTTTT.

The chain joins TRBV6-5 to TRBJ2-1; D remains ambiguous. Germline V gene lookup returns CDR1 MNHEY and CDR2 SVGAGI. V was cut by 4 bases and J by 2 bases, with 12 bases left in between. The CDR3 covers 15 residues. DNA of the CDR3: TGTGCCAGCAGTTCCGGGCCCATGCCCTACAATGAGCAGTTCTTC. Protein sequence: CASSSGPMPYNEQFF.

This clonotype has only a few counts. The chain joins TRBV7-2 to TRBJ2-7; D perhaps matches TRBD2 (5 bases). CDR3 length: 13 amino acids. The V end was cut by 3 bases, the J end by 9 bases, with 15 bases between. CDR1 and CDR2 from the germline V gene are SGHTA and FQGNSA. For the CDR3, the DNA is TGTGCCAGCAGCTTCGGACCGGGCGAGGGGCAGTACTTC. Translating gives CASSFGPGEGQYF.

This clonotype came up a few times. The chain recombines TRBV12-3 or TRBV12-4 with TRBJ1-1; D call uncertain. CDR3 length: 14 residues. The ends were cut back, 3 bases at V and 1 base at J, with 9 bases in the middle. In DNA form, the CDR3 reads TGTGCCAGCAGTTTTGTCCGGGGGAACACTGAAGCTTTCTTT. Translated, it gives CASSFVRGNTEAFF.

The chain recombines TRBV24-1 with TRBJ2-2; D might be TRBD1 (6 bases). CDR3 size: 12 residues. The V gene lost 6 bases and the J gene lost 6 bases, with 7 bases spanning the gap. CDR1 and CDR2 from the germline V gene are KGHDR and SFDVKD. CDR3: CATSPGAGELFF. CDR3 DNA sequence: TGTGCCACCAGTCCAGGGGCCGGGGAGCTGTTTTTT.

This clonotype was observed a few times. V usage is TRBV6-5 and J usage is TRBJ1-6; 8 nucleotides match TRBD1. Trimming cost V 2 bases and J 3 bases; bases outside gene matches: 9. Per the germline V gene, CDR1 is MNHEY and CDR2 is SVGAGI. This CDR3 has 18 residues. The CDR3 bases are TGTGCCAGCAGTTACAGCGGACAGGGAGGTTACTATAATTCACCCCTCCACTTT. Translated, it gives CASSYSGQGGYYNSPLHF.